These 13 T cell receptor beta chains were all obtained from the same sample, sequenced in a study of blood T cell repertoires in COVID-19. TCRdb's table, derived via immunoSEQ multiplex PCR, lists solely in-frame clones and lacks some. Of fewer than 150,000 clones in the sample, 85% to 90% are singletons; the top ten hold roughly 4%. Sequenced input: peripheral blood. All receptors come from a human donor in a cohort sampled during active COVID-19.

V usage is TRBV13 and J usage is TRBJ2-3; 14 bases are a match to TRBD2. V lost 8 bases to trimming and J lost 10 bases; unmatched junction nucleotides: 5. The length of the CDR3 is 13 residues. CDR1 and CDR2 from the germline V gene are PRHDT and FYEKMQ (reference sequence). As DNA, the CDR3 is TGTGCCAGCGGGACTAGCGGGAGTATGGCGCAGTATTTT. Its protein is CASGTSGSMAQYF.

The chain is built from TRBV30 and TRBJ1-2; 7 nucleotides agree with TRBD1. The CDR3 contains 14 residues. The V gene's germline CDR1 is GTSNPN and CDR2 SVGIG (reference sequence). The V segment lost 7 bases and the J segment 0 bases; nucleotides outside the gene matches: 8. DNA of the CDR3: TGTGCCTCTAAACAGGGGATGGCTAACTATGGCTACACCTTC. This gives the protein CASKQGMANYGYTF.

The rearrangement links TRBV7-8 to TRBJ1-1; no firm D call. CDR3 length equals 13 residues. V was pared by 1 base and J by 7 bases, with 10 bases between. Germline lookup yields CDR1 SGHVS and CDR2 FQNEAQ. CDR3 amino acids: CASSLGGGFEAFF. For the CDR3, the DNA is TGTGCCAGCAGCTTAGGTGGAGGCTTTGAAGCTTTCTTT.

As DNA, the CDR3 is TGTGCCAGCAGTAATGCCACAGGGGGAAACACTGAAGCTTTCTTT. It specifies CASSNATGGNTEAFF. The chain has TRBV7-8 and TRBJ1-1; 8 nucleotides match TRBD1. The V segment lost 6 bases and the J segment 2 bases; nucleotides outside the gene matches: 8. Germline lookup yields CDR1 SGHVS and CDR2 FQNEAQ. This CDR3 spans 15 amino acids.

The V gene is TRBV30, the J gene TRBJ1-2; D is perhaps TRBD1 (5 bases). V dropped 2 bases and J dropped 7 bases, with 14 bases sitting between them. The V gene's germline CDR1 is GTSNPN and CDR2 SVGIG (reference sequence). CDR3 length: 13 amino acids. The DNA for the CDR3 is TGTGCCTGGAGTCTTGGGCAGGGCCGTGGCTACACCTTC. Protein: CAWSLGQGRGYTF.

The chain joins TRBV11-3 to TRBJ2-7; the D gene is possibly TRBD1 (6 bases). The germline gives CDR1 SGHNT, CDR2 YENEEA. CDR3 size: 13 residues. The V and J ends lost 4 bases and 1 base respectively, with 8 bases between them. The CDR3 here is CASSWDNSYEQYV. In DNA form, the CDR3 reads TGTGCCAGCAGCTGGGACAATTCCTACGAGCAGTACGTC.

The chain links TRBV19 to TRBJ2-2, with 13 bases matching TRBD2. Germline lookup yields CDR1 LNHDA and CDR2 SQIVND (reference sequence). This CDR3 has 17 amino acids. The V gene end was trimmed by 4 bases and the J gene end by 6 bases; junction bases not matched to a gene: 8. CDR3 nucleotides: TGTGCCAGTAGTACTGGACTAGCGGGAGTTCTACCCGGGGAGCTGTTTTTT. It yields the protein CASSTGLAGVLPGELFF.

The genes are TRBV27 and TRBJ2-2; a weak D match, TRBD1 (5 bases). Trimming left V 4 bases short and J 2 bases short, with 11 bases between. Germline CDR1 reads MNHEY; CDR2 reads SMNVEV (reference sequence). CDR3 length equals 15 residues. The CDR3 region has the DNA TGTGCCAGCAGTTCAAGACAGACAAACACCGGGGAGCTGTTTTTT. Residues: CASSSRQTNTGELFF.

This chain connects TRBV10-3 to TRBJ1-6, with TRBD1 identical over 10 bases. CDR1 is ENHRY, CDR2 SYGVKD, per germline. The CDR3 consists of 16 residues. V lost 4 bases, J lost 11 bases, and 11 bases stayed unmatched. CDR3 loop: CAISARGGTGETPLHF. The CDR3 region has the DNA TGTGCCATCAGTGCCCGGGGGGGGACAGGGGAAACACCCCTCCACTTT.

This chain uses TRBV9 with TRBJ2-3; 9 bases are a match to TRBD2. The CDR3 extends over 15 amino acids. V shed 4 bases and J 1 base; nucleotides not matched to a gene: 4. Per germline, CDR1 SGDLS and CDR2 YYNGEE. The CDR3 bases are TGTGCCAGCAGCATTAGCGGGGGACGCACAGATACGCAGTATTTT. Its translation: CASSISGGRTDTQYF.

The chain recombines TRBV3-1 (or the pseudogene TRBV3-2) with TRBJ2-1, with 7 positions matching TRBD2. With 1 base clipped from V and 9 bases from J, the junction kept 6 bases outside the gene matches. The germline V gene has CDR1 LGHDT and CDR2 YNNKEL (reference sequence). The CDR3 totals 14 residues. Written as DNA, the CDR3 is TGTGCCAGCAGCCAAGGACTAGCAAGGGGTGAGCAGTTCTTC. It translates to CASSQGLARGEQFF.

This clone was found once. V usage is TRBV2 and J usage is TRBJ1-6, with TRBD1 identical over 11 bases. This CDR3 comprises 16 residues. Germline CDR1 reads SNHLY; CDR2 reads FYNNEI. V lost 7 bases and J lost 2; bases outside the gene matches: 4. The DNA for the CDR3 is TGTGCCAGCACCCGGGACAGGGGGACCTATAATTCACCCCTCCACTTT. This codes for CASTRDRGTYNSPLHF.

The sample holds a few counts of this clone. CDR3 bases: TGTGCCAGCAGCAAACATGGTAGCGGGAACTACAATGAGCAGTTCTTC. Translation: CASSKHGSGNYNEQFF. The gene calls are TRBV21-1 and TRBJ2-1; TRBD2 was called by the table and not checked on the DNA. TRBV21-1 is assigned pseudogene status. This CDR3 has 16 residues.